Listed below are T cell receptor beta chains from one sample, sequenced in a study of T cell repertoires in ileal Crohn's disease. This table comes from immunoSEQ multiplex PCR, and its TCRdb copy is limited to in-frame clones, with some not included. The sample has about 14,000 clones; around four fifths are singletons. The sequenced sample consisted of ileal tissue. The source is an adult with Crohn's disease. The CDR3 runs from the conserved cysteine through the conserved F or W. A D gene is named only where the DNA matches it firmly. Rows may omit the clone size; those that give it use once, few, many or a size class.

>TRBV7-3|.|TRBJ2-5|.
TGTGCCAGCAGCGGACGGAACAGGGTGGGGGAGACCCAGTACTTC
CASSGRNRVGETQYF
>TRBV9|.|TRBJ1-1|.
TGTGCCAGCAGCGTAGAATCTGTGGGGCGTACTGAAGCTTTCTTT
CASSVESVGRTEAFF
>TRBV18|.|TRBJ1-2|.
TGTGCCAGCCAGGGTACTCATACCTATGGCTACACCTTC
CASQGTHTYGYTF
>TRBV7-9|TRBD1|TRBJ2-7|.
TGTGCCAGCAGCTTAGCGACAGGGCCCTACGAGCAGTACTTC
CASSLATGPYEQYF
>TRBV7-2|.|TRBJ2-7|.
TGTGCCAGCAGCTTAGCTACCGGGTCGGTTTACGAGCAGTACTTC
CASSLATGSVYEQYF
>TRBV4-2|.|TRBJ2-3|.
TGTGCCAGCAGCCTAGGAGCGGGCGGCACAGATACGCAGTATTTT
CASSLGAGGTDTQYF
>TRBV6-6|.|TRBJ2-1|once
TGTGCCAGCACCCCCCGGGACTCCTCCTACAATGAGCAGTTCTTC
CASTPRDSSYNEQFF
>TRBV10-1|.|TRBJ2-7|.
TGCGCCAGCAGTGATGGCGGAATCGAGGGGCAGTACTTC
CASSDGGIEGQYF
>TRBV29-1|TRBD2|TRBJ2-3|.
TGCAGCGTTTTCAAGGGACTAGCGGGACTCACAGATACGCAGTATTTT
CSVFKGLAGLTDTQYF
>TRBV6-1|.|TRBJ2-5|.
TGTGCCAGCAGTGAGGTACAGGCTTGGGAGACCCAGTACTTC
CASSEVQAWETQYF
>TRBV5-4|TRBD1|TRBJ1-2|.
TGTGCCAGCAGCACCGAAGCGGACAGGGGTTCCTATGGCTACACCTTC
CASSTEADRGSYGYTF
>TRBV5-1|TRBD1|TRBJ1-4|.
TGCGCCAGCAGCTTTAGTCAGGGGGACGGCGAAAAACTGTTTTTT
CASSFSQGDGEKLFF
>TRBV6-6|TRBD1|TRBJ1-5|.
TGTGCCAGCAGTCGGGACAGGGGCGGTAATCAGCCCCAGCATTTT
CASSRDRGGNQPQHF
>TRBV9|.|TRBJ2-7|.
TGTGCCAGCAGCATGACGACGACTAGCTACGAGCAGTACTTC
CASSMTTTSYEQYF
>TRBV5-1|TRBD2|TRBJ2-7|.
TGCGCCAGCAGCTTTATAGGGACTAGCGGGGGGGCCGGCGAGCAGTACTTC
CASSFIGTSGGAGEQYF
>TRBV15|TRBD2|TRBJ2-1|.
TGTGCCACCAGCACCCGGGGGAGGGGCTCCTACAATGAGCAGTTCTTC
CATSTRGRGSYNEQFF
>TRBV18|TRBD2|TRBJ2-4|.
TGTGCCAGCTCACCGGCGGGAGGGCCGGAAAACATTCAGTACTTC
CASSPAGGPENIQYF
>TRBV7-9|.|TRBJ2-7|.
TGTGCCAGCAGCTTTAACTCCTACGAGCAGTACTTC
CASSFNSYEQYF
>TRBV6-1|.|TRBJ1-1|.
TGTGCCAGCACCCTGGGGGGGGTGGGGAACACTGAAGCTTTCTTT
CASTLGGVGNTEAFF
>TRBV19|TRBD1|TRBJ2-3|.
TGTGCCAGTAGCATCAGGGGGCTCTCTATCACAGATACGCAGTATTTT
CASSIRGLSITDTQYF
>TRBV7-2|.|TRBJ1-1|.
TGTGCCAGCAGCGCGTCCGGTATAACTGAAGCTTTCTTT
CASSASGITEAFF
>TRBV9|TRBD2|TRBJ2-4|.
TGTGCCAGCAGCGTAGACCTAGCGGGGGGGCCGGGAAACATTCAGTACTTC
CASSVDLAGGPGNIQYF
>TRBV5-1|TRBD1|TRBJ2-7|.
TGCGCCAGCAGCTGGGGAACACAGGGGGCTTCCTACGAGCAGTACTTC
CASSWGTQGASYEQYF
>TRBV7-2|TRBD1|TRBJ1-2|.
TGTGCCAGCAGCCCAAGCGGGACAGGGCTTGGCTACACCTTC
CASSPSGTGLGYTF
>TRBV20-1|.|TRBJ1-1|.
TGCAGTGCAGGGGACACCGGGCGGGCTTTCTTT
CSAGDTGRAFF
>TRBV30|.|TRBJ1-2|.
TGTGCCTGGAGTGTACAAAGTCGGACAATGGGATACACCTTC
CAWSVQSRTMGYTF
>TRBV4-2|.|TRBJ1-3|.
TGTGCCAGCAGCCAAGAACCAGGGCAGGGAAACACCATATATTTT
CASSQEPGQGNTIYF
>TRBV14|.|TRBJ1-2|.
TGTGCCAGCAGCCACACAAGAAACTATGGCTACACCTTC
CASSHTRNYGYTF